The 18 T cell receptor beta chains reported below all come from one sample, sequenced in a study of blood T cell repertoires in COVID-19. Using immunoSEQ multiplex PCR, the repertoire was profiled, and TCRdb retains in-frame clones only, with some absent. The sample includes about 170,000 clones, about 88% of them seen just once. Sequenced material: peripheral blood. These receptors were obtained from a man aged 50 to 59 who had recovered from COVID-19.

The V call is TRBV23-1, the J call TRBJ1-5; TRBD1 might be the D (6 bases). TRBV23-1 qualifies as an ORF whose function is uncertain. The V and J ends lost 4 bases and 1 base respectively, with 14 bases between them. CDR3 size: 16 residues. The CDR3 spells CASSPGEGVSNQPQHF. The DNA for the CDR3 is TGCGCCAGCAGTCCTGGAGAGGGGGTGAGCAATCAGCCCCAGCATTTT.

The CDR3 spells CASSASGGRTDTQYF. The CDR3 DNA reads TGTGCCAGCAGTGCTAGCGGGGGCCGCACAGATACGCAGTATTTT. This chain joins TRBV6-2 or TRBV6-3 and TRBJ2-3; 10 bases are a match to TRBD2. The CDR3 is 15 amino acids. Germline CDR1 is MNHEY and CDR2 is SVGEGT. The V and J ends lost 5 bases and 1 base, in that order; junction bases with no gene match: 3.

J is TRBJ2-7 and V is TRBV10-3, with 7 positions matching TRBD2. Trimming at V came to 3 bases and at J to 9 bases, leaving 14 bases not matched to a gene. CDR1 ENHRY and CDR2 SYGVKD come from the germline V gene. There are 15 residues in the CDR3. DNA for the CDR3: TGTGCCATCAGTGATTCAGCGCGGGGGTCTAATCCGCAGTACTTC. Translating gives CAISDSARGSNPQYF.

The chain employs TRBV5-6 and TRBJ1-4, with TRBD1 as a possible D gene (6 bases). Germline assignment: CDR1 SGHDT and CDR2 YYEEEE. Trimming pared 8 bases from V and 8 bases from J, leaving 16 bases between. This CDR3 has 13 amino acids. CDR3 region: CASSPGRGEKLFF. DNA for the CDR3: TGTGCCAGTTCCCCGGGAAGGGGGGAAAAACTGTTTTTT.

The rearrangement links TRBV7-2 to TRBJ2-2; D might be TRBD2 (5 bases). CDR1 and CDR2 from the germline V gene are SGHTA and FQGNSA. Trimming shortened V by 0 bases and J by 4 bases, and 9 bases separated the two germline ends. The CDR3 is made up of 15 amino acids. The CDR3, as DNA: TGTGCCAGCAGCTTAGCGAGCGGAACCACCGGGGAGCTGTTTTTT. Translated, it gives CASSLASGTTGELFF.

The chain recombines TRBV24-1 with TRBJ2-1; the match to TRBD1 covers 8 bases. The germline gives CDR1 KGHDR, CDR2 SFDVKD. The CDR3 is made up of 14 amino acids. The V gene end was trimmed by 2 bases and the J gene end by 7 bases; junction bases not matched to a gene: 3. As DNA, the CDR3 is TGTGCCACCAGTGATTGGACAGGGTCTAATGAGCAGTTCTTC. Amino acid sequence: CATSDWTGSNEQFF.

The chain uses TRBV7-2 and TRBJ2-7; no firm D call. Germline values: CDR1 SGHTA, CDR2 FQGNSA. This CDR3 contains 13 residues. Trimming cost V 2 bases and J 5 bases, with 10 bases left between them. The CDR3 reads CASSLLGAHEQYF. In DNA form, the CDR3 reads TGTGCCAGCAGCTTACTCGGAGCCCACGAGCAGTACTTC.

The V gene is TRBV15, the J gene TRBJ1-2; 9 positions agree with TRBD1. Germline V gives CDR1 LNHNV, CDR2 YYDKDF (reference sequence). V shed 5 bases, J shed 4 bases, and the junction held 8 bases outside the gene matches. This CDR3 has 15 amino acids. The CDR3 bases are TGTGCCACCAGCCCCCGCGGGACAGGGATCTATGGCTACACCTTC. It is translated as CATSPRGTGIYGYTF.

The V gene is TRBV11-2, the J gene TRBJ1-2, with 10 bases that match TRBD1. Germline values: CDR1 SGHAT, CDR2 FQNNGV. The CDR3 totals 14 residues. V lost 5 bases to trimming and J lost 4 bases; unmatched junction nucleotides: 4. The CDR3 DNA follows: TGTGCCAGCAGCCGGACAGGGGGAAGCTATGGCTACACCTTC. Translated: CASSRTGGSYGYTF.

The chain employs TRBV28 and TRBJ2-5, with D perhaps TRBD1 (5 bases). Trimming took 8 bases from V and 5 from J, leaving 18 bases between them. Germline assignment: CDR1 MDHEN and CDR2 SYDVKM. The CDR3 has 14 residues. The CDR3: CASSLQGFSETQYF. The DNA of the CDR3 is TGTGCCAGCTCACTCCAGGGATTCTCGGAGACCCAGTACTTC.

The chain couples TRBV3-1 (or the pseudogene TRBV3-2) to TRBJ1-4, with a weak D call TRBD1 (6 bases). The V end lost 1 base, the J end lost 6 bases, and 15 bases lay between the germline ends. Germline V CDR1 and CDR2: LGHDT, YNNKEL (reference sequence). The CDR3 contains 16 residues. Here the CDR3 DNA reads TGTGCCAGCAGCCAAGGGCCCCGGTCAGGGGATGAAAAACTGTTTTTT. Residues: CASSQGPRSGDEKLFF.

This clone was seen a single time. The V gene is TRBV6-1, the J gene TRBJ2-7; 8 bases line up with TRBD1. The CDR3 loop spans 15 amino acids. The V gene end was trimmed by 0 bases and the J gene end by 6 bases; junction bases not matched to a gene: 7. The germline CDR1 and CDR2 sequences are MNHNS and SASEGT. The CDR3 DNA reads TGTGCCAGCAGTGAAGCGCTCCGGACAGGGACCGAGCAGTACTTC. Its translation is CASSEALRTGTEQYF.

The V and J genes are TRBV27 and TRBJ1-1; the D gene is possibly TRBD1 (6 bases). Trimming cost V 8 bases and J 0 bases, with 13 bases left between them. From germline, CDR1 is MNHEY and CDR2 SMNVEV (reference sequence). The CDR3 loop spans 14 amino acids. The CDR3 region has the DNA TGTGCCAGCTCTAAGACAGGTATGAACACTGAAGCTTTCTTT. Amino acid sequence: CASSKTGMNTEAFF.

The chain links TRBV29-1 to TRBJ2-6; 8 bases agree with TRBD1. This CDR3 comprises 16 residues. Germline trimming cut 5 bases from V and 1 base from J; bases unmatched to any gene: 7. Germline-derived CDR1 and CDR2 are SQVTM and ANQGSEA. CDR3 DNA sequence: TGCAGCGTTACCGGGACAGGTAATTCTGGGGCCAACGTCCTGACTTTC. The encoded protein is CSVTGTGNSGANVLTF.

This clone has more than one count but fewer than ten. The chain employs TRBV7-5 and TRBJ2-6; the table gives TRBD1 as D, unverified against the DNA. TRBV7-5 is a recognized pseudogene. The CDR3 runs 21 residues. Here the CDR3 DNA reads TGTGTCAGAAGCTTGGTCGACGAACGAAGACAGGGCAACTCTGGGGCCAACGTCCTGACTTTC. The encoded protein is CVRSLVDERRQGNSGANVLTF.

V gene TRBV29-1 combines with J gene TRBJ2-7; possibly TRBD2 for D (7 bases). The CDR3 is 14 amino acids. The germline V and J ends were trimmed by 4 bases and 0 bases, with 13 bases remaining between them. Germline V CDR1 and CDR2: SQVTM, ANQGSEA. In DNA form, the CDR3 reads TGCAGCGTTGCTGGGGGAGGGGGCTCCTACGAGCAGTACTTC. This codes for CSVAGGGGSYEQYF.

CDR3: CSGGVSDSYNEQFF. The CDR3 coding sequence is TGCAGCGGGGGGGTGTCAGACTCCTACAATGAGCAGTTCTTC. The rearrangement joins TRBV29-1 to TRBJ2-1; a possible D gene is TRBD2 (6 bases). Looked up from germline, CDR1 is SQVTM and CDR2 is ANQGSEA. The CDR3 contains 14 residues. V was trimmed by 7 bases and J by 0 bases, leaving 13 bases between them.

This clone has a single count. The V call is TRBV19, the J call TRBJ2-4; 11 bases map to TRBD2. V was pared by 9 bases and J by 6 bases, with 7 bases of the junction left unmatched. Germline CDR1 LNHDA, CDR2 SQIVND (reference sequence). The CDR3 is 14 residues long. CDR3 DNA: TGTGCCAGCGGACTAGCGGGCCCCTCAAACATTCAGTACTTC. Its translation: CASGLAGPSNIQYF. Drawing the rest from reference TRBV19 and TRBJ2-4, the complete variable domain is DGGITQSPKYLFRKEGQNVTLSCEQNLNHDAMYWYRQDPGQGLRLIYYSQIVNDFQKGDIAEGYSVSREKKESFPLTVTSAQKNPTAFYLCASGLAGPSNIQYFGAGTRLSVL.